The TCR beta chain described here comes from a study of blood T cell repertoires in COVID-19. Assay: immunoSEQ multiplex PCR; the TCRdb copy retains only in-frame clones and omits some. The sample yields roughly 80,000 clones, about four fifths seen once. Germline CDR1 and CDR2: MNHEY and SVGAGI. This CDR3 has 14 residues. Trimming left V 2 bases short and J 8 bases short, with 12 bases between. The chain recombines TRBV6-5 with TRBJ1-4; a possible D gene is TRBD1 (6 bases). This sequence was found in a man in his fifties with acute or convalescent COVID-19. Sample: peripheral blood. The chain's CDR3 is CASSYGGAREKLFF. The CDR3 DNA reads TGTGCCAGCAGTTACGGGGGGGCGCGAGAAAAACTGTTTTTT.